The present T cell receptor beta chain was sequenced within a study of OX40 agonist ivuxolimab in advanced cancers. General notes on the study: Ivuxolimab, which targeted the costimulatory receptor OX40 (CD134), was an agonistic, fully human IgG2 monoclonal antibody. Intravenous ivuxolimab was administered to patients every 2 weeks at six dose levels: 0.01, 0.1, 0.3, 1.5, 3 and 10 mg/kg. In the dose-escalation cohort, 70% to 85% of patients were male, and the mean age was roughly 56 years with a range of roughly 20 to 85. Peripheral TCRbeta sequencing was intended to test whether TCR sequence diversity was altered and clonal T-cell expansion was caused by ivuxolimab. Among the approximately 54 dose-escalation patients, 19 had hepatocellular carcinoma, approximately 15 melanoma, 9 renal cell carcinoma and 9 head and neck cancer. Partial responses occurred in three dose-escalation patients, of whom one had hepatocellular carcinoma and two had cutaneous melanoma. Prior anti-PD-1, anti-PD-L1 or anti-CTLA-4 therapy was permitted, and roughly two fifths of dose-escalation patients had received checkpoint inhibitors. The paper covers the monotherapy dose-escalation part of the phase I ivuxolimab trial, which included N ≈ 50 patients. Overall results and qualifications from the work: Partial responders in the 0.1-3.0 mg/kg groups had among the lowest normalized peripheral clonal expansion, especially among CD8+ T cells. At doses of 0.1 to 3.0 mg/kg, clonal expansion of both CD4+ and CD8+ blood T cells was observed from baseline to week 6. The antigen specificity of the peripheral T cells that underwent clonal expansion was not determined. After ivuxolimab, CD8+ T cells had more expanded clones than CD4+ T cells on average. Low levels of normalized T-cell clonal expansion were also shown by some nonresponding patients.

Patients with autoimmune disease history or receiving systemic immunosuppression were excluded from the trial. Peripheral blood for TCR sequencing was collected from all dose cohorts at baseline, on cycle 4 day 1, and on cycle 7 day 1. Samples were obtained from an open-label, multicenter, first-in-human phase I dose-escalation trial of ivuxolimab. Adults with locally advanced or metastatic melanoma, renal cell carcinoma, hepatocellular carcinoma or head and neck squamous cell carcinoma were enrolled in the trial. Before TCR sequencing, CD4+ T cells and CD8+ T cells from peripheral blood were sorted into separate populations. Note on this clone: Its antigen is not yet known. The input lacks base qualities; no much larger clone sits a single base away.

The CDR1 and CDR2 encoded by the germline V gene are LGHNA and YNFKEQ. The junction shows trimming of 1 base on V and 0 bases on J, plus 10 bases between the germline ends. Taken from cysteine to phenylalanine, the CDR3 has 17 residues. The CDR3 DNA has 51 bases and is translated from base 1. Genomic DNA was extracted from sorted cells for sequencing of the TCRbeta CDR3 region. The immunoSEQ Assay was used for sequencing of TCRbeta CDR3 regions. TCRdb retrieved this table from immuneACCESS and kept in-frame rearrangements only. Not all clones are present; in checked studies, unresolved V genes account for under half, and no reason is known for the remainder. The sample table lists 65,000 to 70,000 clones, around 90% of them with a count of one. 10% to 13% of the sample comes from the top ten.

The receptor comes from an adult with an advanced solid tumor such as melanoma, head and neck, liver or kidney cancer. The sequencing used CD4+ or CD8+ T cells sorted from blood, collected in a trial of the OX40 agonist ivuxolimab. This chain is built from TRBV4-2 and TRBJ2-6; too little of a D gene remains to name it. The CDR3 loop reads CASSQGRARSGANVLTF. The DNA is TGTGCCAGCAGCCAAGGTCGCGCACGCTCTGGGGCCAACGTCCTGACTTTC.